This passage covers 12 T cell receptor beta chains from one sample sequenced in a study of Graves' ophthalmopathy and Graves' hyperthyroidism. The TCR beta CDR3 regions underwent amplification from RNA transcripts. The library came from an HTBI-primed first-round RT-PCR and a second-round multiplex PCR. Each CDR3 protein gets one entry after TCRdb re-called the multiplex PCR reads with MiXCR. This table holds some 150,000 distinct CDR3 sequences, roughly two fifths found once. Sequences were obtained from peripheral blood. The receptors shown here come from a man aged 25-40 years with Graves' ophthalmopathy.

The J gene is TRBJ1-6, the V gene TRBV7-2; no reliable D call. The CDR3 has 15 residues. From germline, CDR1 is SGHTA and CDR2 FQGNSA. The germline V and J ends were trimmed by 5 bases and 7 bases, with 15 bases remaining between them. The DNA of the CDR3 is TGTGCCAGCAGCCTCCTCAACATGAACAATTCACCCCTCCACTTT. Protein product: CASSLLNMNNSPLHF.

This clonotype was observed a few times. The chain couples TRBV12-3 or TRBV12-4 to TRBJ1-1; weak D call: TRBD1 (6 bases). The V gene lost 4 bases and the J gene lost 6 bases, with 9 bases spanning the gap. There are 12 residues in the CDR3. This CDR3 is CASSYRAAEAFF. In DNA, the CDR3 is TGTGCCAGCAGTTACAGGGCGGCTGAAGCTTTCTTT.

This chain uses TRBV7-2 with TRBJ2-5; D is possibly TRBD1 (5 bases). Germline CDR1 is SGHTA and CDR2 is FQGNSA. Trimming took off 3 bases at V and 1 base at J, with 9 bases between the two ends. The CDR3 is made up of 14 amino acids. CDR3 in amino acids: CASSFRDLQETQYF. The CDR3 DNA is TGTGCCAGCAGCTTCAGGGATCTCCAAGAGACCCAGTACTTC.

V gene TRBV12-5 combines with J gene TRBJ1-1, with a tentative D call TRBD1 (6 bases). The CDR3 sequence is 14 residues long. Germline lookup yields CDR1 LGHNT and CDR2 FRNRAP. The germline V and J ends were trimmed by 5 bases and 4 bases, with 14 bases remaining between them. CDR3: CASGPTARGTEAFF. CDR3 sequence (DNA): TGTGCTAGTGGTCCCACGGCCAGGGGCACTGAAGCTTTCTTT.

This sequence joins TRBV28 and TRBJ1-2; D ambiguous. Germline CDR1 MDHEN, CDR2 SYDVKM. The CDR3 is 10 amino acids. The V end lost 6 bases, the J end lost 5 bases, and 4 bases lay between the germline ends. The CDR3 sequence: CASRRYGYTF. The CDR3 DNA is TGTGCCAGCAGGAGATATGGCTACACCTTC.

This clonotype was observed at least ten times. The rearrangement uses TRBV2 and TRBJ1-5, with TRBD1 as a possible D gene (6 bases). Trimming took off 4 bases at V and 3 bases at J, with 10 bases between the two ends. The germline CDR1 and CDR2 sequences are SNHLY and FYNNEI. The CDR3 runs 14 residues. Here the CDR3 DNA reads TGTGCCAGCAGTGTTACAGGGTTCAATCAGCCCCAGCATTTT. Protein sequence: CASSVTGFNQPQHF.

In its sample, this clonotype was seen many times. V and J are TRBV6-1 and TRBJ1-6, with D possibly being TRBD1 (6 bases). V lost 6 bases, J lost 5 bases, and 11 bases lay in between. This CDR3 has 14 residues. The germline gives CDR1 MNHNS, CDR2 SASEGT. CDR3 amino acids: CASSRGLNNSPLHF. The CDR3 DNA is TGTGCCAGCAGCCGGGGGCTTAATAATTCACCCCTCCACTTT.

This clonotype was picked up a small number of times. The chain links TRBV28 to TRBJ2-5; 7 positions agree with TRBD1. The length of the CDR3 is 16 residues. The ends lost 5 bases at V and 4 bases at J; junction bases unmatched: 13. Germline CDR1 and CDR2: MDHEN and SYDVKM. CDR3 DNA: TGTGCCAGCAGTCCCCGCCCAGGGGGAGTCTCAGAGACCCAGTACTTC. Its translation is CASSPRPGGVSETQYF.

The chain combines TRBV7-9 with TRBJ2-5; tentative D call: TRBD2 (6 bases). Trimming removed 5 bases at V and 1 base at J, with 11 bases between. Germline V gene data show CDR1 as SEHNR and CDR2 as FQNEAQ (reference sequence). The CDR3 is 14 residues long. The CDR3 protein is CASSQEGIQETQYF. CDR3 bases: TGTGCCAGCAGCCAGGAGGGTATCCAAGAGACCCAGTACTTC.

This clonotype was seen many times. The J gene is TRBJ2-7, the V gene TRBV20-1, with 7 bases fitting TRBD2. The CDR3 runs 14 residues. V lost 3 bases and J lost 1; bases outside the gene matches: 6. Germline CDR1 DFQATT, CDR2 SNEGSKA (reference sequence). CDR3 DNA sequence: TGCAGTGCTAGTGGCGGGAGAAGTTCCTACGAGCAGTACTTC. Translated, it gives CSASGGRSSYEQYF.

This clonotype was counted at least ten times. The rearrangement joins TRBV18 to TRBJ2-7; 8 positions match TRBD1. The CDR3 covers 12 residues. Germline V CDR1 and CDR2: KGHSH, LQKENI. Unmatched junction bases numbered 1, after V lost 3 bases and J lost 6 bases. The CDR3 sequence: CASSPDRGEQYF. The CDR3 region has the DNA TGTGCCAGCTCACCCGACAGGGGCGAGCAGTACTTC. The variable domain in full, completed from reference TRBV18 and TRBJ2-7, reads NAGVMQNPRHLVRRRGQEARLRCSPMKGHSHVYWYRQLPEEGLKFMVYLQKENIIDESGMPKERFSAEFPKEGPSILRIQQVVRGDSAAYFCASSPDRGEQYFGPGTRLTVT.

The CDR3 DNA is TGTGCCAGCAGATACGACACCTCTAACTATGGCTACACCTTC. It translates to CASRYDTSNYGYTF. The chain carries TRBV7-3 and TRBJ1-2; D is ambiguous. Germline V gene sequence: CDR1 SGHTA, CDR2 FQGTGA. Trimming stripped 6 bases from V and 0 bases from J, with 11 bases between. The CDR3 extends over 14 amino acids.